This T cell receptor (beta chain) was captured by sequencing in a study of T cells in Graves' hyperthyroidism and ophthalmopathy (dated by TCRdb to between 2019 and 2020). Some background on the complete study: Peripheral blood was sampled at the time of initial diagnosis, prior to any treatment. To identify distinguishing TCR V-J signatures, a discovery cohort of around 100 patients was used, comprising 40 to 45 with Graves' ophthalmopathy and some 60 with stable Graves' hyperthyroidism. An independent validation cohort of 18 to 20 hyperthyroidism patients and approximately 17 patients who later progressed to ophthalmopathy tested prospective prediction of ophthalmopathy. The 95 to 100 discovery patients were randomly divided into training and test sets at a 7:3 ratio. The study also compared thyroid tissue and blood T-cell repertoires from a handful of Graves' hyperthyroidism patients. Once sampling was done, hyperthyroidism patients were given methimazole at a starting dose of 30 mg daily, whereas ophthalmopathy patients were given high-dose intravenous methylprednisolone. According to the paper, TCR Vbeta CDR3 sequencing was carried out on 120 to 150 peripheral blood samples, which came from approximately 41 ophthalmopathy, approximately 78 hyperthyroidism and roughly 17 progressor patients. What the research found in general, with its limitations: No statistical method was used to fix the sample size in advance, and group allocation was not hidden from the investigators. In validation, the model predicted progression to ophthalmopathy with approximately 69% sensitivity and 72% to 85% specificity, a median of about six months before onset. Most expanded thyroid clonotypes (frequency above 0.001) were also detected in blood, a finding suggesting that blood repertoires may reflect thyroid immune responses. In cross-validation, a model built on a 13 V-J signature told ophthalmopathy apart from stable hyperthyroidism with less than 90% sensitivity and about 81% specificity, and in testing the same model reached 80%/75%.

This clonotype occurred a few times. There is no known antigen for this receptor. No base quality information exists; no much larger clone differs at one position. The TCR beta CDR3 regions were amplified from RNA transcripts. The TCR CDR3 was subjected to a first round of RT-PCR using the HTBI primer set and the Qiagen OneStep RT-PCR kit. Libraries were constructed in a second round of multiplex PCR, after which size selection and purification were carried out. Paired-end sequencing of the libraries was performed with 100 bp reads on an Illumina HiSeq2000. The original pipeline was this. SOAPnuke was used to process the raw data, with reads discarded if the reads contained adapters or uncalled bases, had a mean Phred below 15, or lacked an exact constant-primer or identifier match. High-quality paired reads were merged using COPE v1.2.5, and each unique nucleotide sequence was defined as a clonotype. MiTCR v1.1 was used to align clonotypes to the IMGT TRBV, TRBD and TRBJ reference segments. Analysis was restricted to V-J combinations with a frequency above 0.0001, which covered 99.2% of repertoires. The TCS score was defined as F50 (clonal expansion) divided by E x V (chaos), with BLOSUM62-based TCRdist calculated between CDR3 peptides within each V-J. Welch's t-statistics and random forest reduced around 520 V-J features to around 14, which were used in a naive Bayes classifier (R e1071). Through fastp at Q25 and MiXCR, TCRdb rebuilt clones from the public reads, retaining in-frame beta chains. Each entry merges the rows of one CDR3 protein and shows their most common DNA and genes. The V and J calls were determined by TCRdb, not by the authors. The sample records 450,000 to 600,000 distinct CDR3 sequences, just under 20% of which are singletons. Of the sample, less than 55% falls within the top ten clones.

Ophthalmopathy patients had moderately to severely active disease, Clinical Activity Score of at least 3, NOSPECS grade of at least 4, and duration under 3 months. The study excluded patients with uncontrolled infections, other autoimmune diseases, pregnancy or lactation. Clinical symptoms, serum thyroxine and TRAb, thyroid ultrasound, and orbital computed tomography formed the basis for the diagnoses. PBMCs were isolated from 10 ml of fresh peripheral blood by Ficoll-Paque density gradient centrifugation. Trizol reagent was used to extract total RNA, and RNA quality was then checked on an Agilent 2100 Bioanalyzer. From the cysteine up to the phenylalanine, the CDR3 has a length of 12 residues. Only CDR3 DNA remains: 36 bases, in frame from the first base. The V and J ends are trimmed by 3 bases and 1 base, leaving 3 bases between them. The CDR1 and CDR2 encoded by the germline V gene are SNHLY and FYNNEI.

The receptor was isolated from a middle-aged man with Graves' ophthalmopathy. The V gene is TRBV2 and the J gene is TRBJ1-1; the D gene is unclear. The sample taken for sequencing was blood. The CDR3 protein sequence reads: CASSDKNTEAFF. The sequenced DNA: TGTGCCAGCAGTGACAAGAACACTGAAGCTTTCTTT.